This TCR beta chain was sequenced in a study of blood T cell repertoires in COVID-19. With V trimmed by 2 bases and J by 1 base, 5 bases remained unmatched. The germline gives CDR1 SGHDT, CDR2 YYEEEE. The CDR3 runs to 16 residues. The assay was immunoSEQ multiplex PCR, and TCRdb's table has in-frame clones only and misses some. The sample lists about 180,000 clones; roughly 88% were seen once. This TCR was sampled from a woman in her 30s who had recovered from COVID-19. The sequenced material came from PBMCs or T cells enriched from blood (not recorded which). The chain uses TRBV5-6 and TRBJ2-7; 11 bases map to TRBD2. The CDR3 DNA follows: TGTGCCAGCAGCTTAATAGCGGGAGGGCCTTCCTACGAGCAGTACTTC. Amino acids: CASSLIAGGPSYEQYF.